This T cell receptor (beta chain) was profiled in a study of long-term antiretroviral therapy in people with HIV. Findings of the study overall: Patients on ART gained diversity, which nonetheless stayed below transplant donor controls.

Survey level was the resolution at which the v3.0 immunoSEQ assay ran. The target of sequencing was about 35,000-50,000 T-cell genomes per sample. Sequenced by immunoSEQ multiplex PCR; TCRdb stores in-frame clones only, minus some. Of around 23,000 clones in the sample, over 75% were seen once. CDR1 and CDR2 from the germline V gene are LGHNA and YSLEER. V was clipped by 4 bases and J by 3 bases; unmatched bases: 9. This CDR3 has 17 residues. No donor had fewer than one pre-ART PBMC sample or fewer than two post-ART PBMC samples. Samples held roughly 1-11 million cryopreserved PBMC, and DNA extraction followed. A word on this clone: What it binds is not known.

The chain recombines TRBV4-3 with TRBJ2-1; 10 positions agree with TRBD1. This specimen was unsorted PBMCs, taken 0.3 years after starting antiretroviral therapy. This clonotype originated in a man aged 50 to 59 with HIV. The CDR3 DNA reads TGCGCCAGCAGCCCTAACCCGGGACAGGGGAACTACAATGAGCAGTTCTTC. The encoded protein is CASSPNPGQGNYNEQFF.